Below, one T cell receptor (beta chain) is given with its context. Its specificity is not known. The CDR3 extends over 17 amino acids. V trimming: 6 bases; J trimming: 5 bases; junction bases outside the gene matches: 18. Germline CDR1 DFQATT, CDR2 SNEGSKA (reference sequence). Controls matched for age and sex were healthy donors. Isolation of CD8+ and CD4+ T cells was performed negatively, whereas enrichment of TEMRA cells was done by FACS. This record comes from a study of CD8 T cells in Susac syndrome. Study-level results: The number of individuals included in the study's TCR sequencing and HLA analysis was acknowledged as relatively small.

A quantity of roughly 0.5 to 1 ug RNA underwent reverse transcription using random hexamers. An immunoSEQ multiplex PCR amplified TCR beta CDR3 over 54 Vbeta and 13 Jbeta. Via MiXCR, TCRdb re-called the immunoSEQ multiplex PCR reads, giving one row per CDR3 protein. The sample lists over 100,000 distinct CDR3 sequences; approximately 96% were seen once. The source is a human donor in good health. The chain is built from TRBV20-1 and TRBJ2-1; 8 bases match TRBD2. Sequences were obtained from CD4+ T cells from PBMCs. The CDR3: CSANVGGSGKAHNEQFF. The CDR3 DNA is TGCAGTGCCAACGTTGGTGGTAGCGGGAAAGCGCACAATGAGCAGTTCTTC.